The rows below give T cell receptor beta chains drawn from one sample of a study of metastatic and nonmetastatic thyroid tumors. From the PCR reads, TCRdb re-called clones with MiXCR. The sample has approximately 28,000 clones; roughly 19% are singletons. The sequenced sample was blood. All receptors derive from a female donor with papillary thyroid cancer or a benign thyroid nodule (not recorded which). Some clones in this sample may be carry-over from other donors' samples. CDR3s include the opening cysteine and the closing phenylalanine or tryptophan. Fields, in order: D gene, CDR3 length, J gene, V gene, clone size, CDR3 protein, CDR3 DNA. The D gene is left open where the match is weak. Clone size, where shown, is once, few, many, or a class for clones that have expanded.

- 13 TRBJ1-3 TRBV29-1 many CSVVEDSGNTIYF TGCAGCGTTGTTGAGGACTCTGGAAACACCATATATTTT
- 15 TRBJ2-1 TRBV19 - CASSTTPSSYNEQFF TGTGCCAGTAGTACGACCCCGAGCTCCTACAATGAGCAGTTCTTC
TRBD1 15 TRBJ2-1 TRBV5-1 - CASSFGTGTYNEQFF TGCGCCAGCAGCTTTGGGACAGGGACCTACAATGAGCAGTTCTTC
- 12 TRBJ1-4 TRBV11-3 - CASRRPNEKLFF TGTGCCAGTCGGAGGCCTAATGAAAAACTGTTTTTT
- 16 TRBJ2-2 TRBV2 - CASSGLAVLAAAELFF TGTGCCAGCAGTGGCCTGGCCGTGTTGGCGGCCGCGGAGCTGTTTTTT
TRBD1 13 TRBJ2-2 TRBV29-1 many CSVSRDSSGELFF TGCAGCGTGTCCCGGGACAGCTCCGGGGAGCTGTTTTTT
TRBD1 15 TRBJ1-1 TRBV6-4 many CASSANPGTGGEAFF TGTGCCAGCAGTGCAAATCCCGGGACAGGGGGTGAAGCTTTCTTT
- 16 TRBJ2-3 TRBV5-4 - CASSLDTEGAGDTQYF TGTGCCAGCAGCTTGGACACGGAGGGGGCGGGAGATACGCAGTATTTT
TRBD1 15 TRBJ2-1 TRBV6-1 medium-sized CASSVGTGDWVEQFF TGTGCCAGCAGTGTTGGGACAGGGGACTGGGTTGAGCAGTTCTTC
- 14 TRBJ1-2 TRBV27 - CVSSPGGGPYGYTF TGTGTCAGCTCACCCGGAGGGGGTCCCTATGGCTACACCTTC
- 16 TRBJ2-3 TRBV10-1 many CASSVGKQWVTDTQYF TGCGCCAGCAGTGTGGGGAAACAGTGGGTCACAGATACGCAGTATTTT
TRBD2 15 TRBJ2-1 TRBV6-5 many CASSYSGGAYNEQFF TGTGCCAGCAGTTACTCCGGGGGGGCCTACAATGAGCAGTTCTTC
- 13 TRBJ2-7 TRBV6-1 medium-sized CASSGRGSYEQYF TGTGCCAGCAGTGGCAGGGGTTCCTACGAGCAGTACTTC
- 15 TRBJ1-3 TRBV4-2 few CASSQDQGSGNTIYF TGTGCCAGCAGCCAAGATCAGGGCTCTGGAAACACCATATATTTT
TRBD2 16 TRBJ2-7 TRBV7-2 many CASSPGTSGGQNEQYF TGTGCCAGCAGCCCGGGGACTAGCGGGGGGCAAAACGAGCAGTACTTC
TRBD1 16 TRBJ1-5 TRBV6-2/TRBV6-3 many CASDSYRQGLNQPQHF TGTGCCAGCGACTCGTATCGACAGGGGCTAAATCAGCCCCAGCATTTT
- 13 TRBJ2-4 TRBV12-3/TRBV12-4 - CASSYDPENIQYF TGTGCCAGCAGTTACGACCCCGAAAACATTCAGTACTTC
- 16 TRBJ1-3 TRBV6-5 - CASSFIREKRGNTIYF TGTGCCAGCAGTTTTATTCGGGAGAAGAGAGGAAACACCATATATTTT
- 15 TRBJ1-5 TRBV12-3/TRBV12-4 many CASRPAWGQGQPQHF TGTGCCAGCAGACCGGCTTGGGGGCAGGGACAGCCCCAGCATTTT
- 15 TRBJ2-7 TRBV20-1 many CSASREQGFIDEQYF TGCAGTGCTAGCCGCGAACAGGGATTTATAGATGAGCAGTACTTC
TRBD2 16 TRBJ2-3 TRBV11-2 - CASSLDSSGRADTQYF TGTGCCAGCAGCTTGGATTCTAGCGGGAGAGCAGATACGCAGTATTTT
TRBD1 12 TRBJ1-2 TRBV14 many CASSRQGLGYTF TGTGCCAGCAGCCGACAGGGTTTAGGCTACACCTTC
- 13 TRBJ1-2 TRBV27 many CASSPGPRYGYTF TGTGCCAGCAGCCCCGGGCCCCGCTATGGCTACACCTTC
TRBD2 16 TRBJ2-1 TRBV6-1 many CASSVVSGGAGNEQFF TGTGCCAGCAGTGTTGTTAGCGGGGGGGCGGGCAATGAGCAGTTCTTC
- 16 TRBJ1-2 TRBV2 many CASSEARIGGNYGYTF TGTGCCAGCAGTGAAGCGCGTATAGGAGGAAACTATGGCTACACCTTC
- 13 TRBJ1-2 TRBV25-1 few CASSGSGHRGYTF TGTGCCAGCAGTGGGTCAGGTCACCGTGGCTACACCTTC
- 15 TRBJ2-1 TRBV13 many CASSLRMVQNNEQFF TGTGCCAGCAGCTTACGTATGGTCCAGAACAATGAGCAGTTCTTC
- 15 TRBJ2-3 TRBV11-2 few CASSLGPKSTDTQYF TGTGCCAGCAGCTTAGGACCGAAAAGCACAGATACGCAGTATTTT
- 17 TRBJ2-1 TRBV4-3 - CASSQAYGTPFLNEQFF TGCGCCAGCAGCCAAGCTTACGGGACACCTTTTCTCAATGAGCAGTTCTTC
- 13 TRBJ2-5 TRBV20-1 many CSVPQGIQETQYF TGCAGTGTTCCACAGGGAATCCAAGAGACCCAGTACTTC
- 13 TRBJ1-1 TRBV6-2/TRBV6-3 many CASSFPRQTEAFF TGTGCCAGCAGTTTTCCCCGGCAGACTGAAGCTTTCTTT
- 13 TRBJ1-5 TRBV3-1 many CASSQQGNQPQHF TGTGCCAGCAGCCAACAGGGGAATCAGCCCCAGCATTTT
TRBD1 18 TRBJ2-3 TRBV5-1 - CASSRGTGMRTGTDTQYF TGCGCCAGCAGTCGCGGGACAGGGATGCGCACTGGCACAGATACGCAGTATTTT
- 14 TRBJ2-2 TRBV11-3 - CASSLQGQTGELFF TGTGCCAGCAGCTTACAGGGTCAGACCGGGGAGCTGTTTTTT
TRBD2 15 TRBJ2-5 TRBV19 - CASSITSGDQETQYF TGTGCCAGTAGTATTACTAGCGGGGATCAAGAGACCCAGTACTTC
TRBD2 14 TRBJ2-2 TRBV29-1 many CSVTSGGTTGELFF TGCAGCGTGACTAGCGGGGGGACCACCGGGGAGCTGTTTTTT
- 12 TRBJ1-3 TRBV3-1 many CASSQGENTIYF TGTGCCAGCAGCCAAGGAGAAAACACCATATATTTT
- 15 TRBJ2-7 TRBV4-2 many CASSQAPVQGYEQYF TGTGCCAGCAGCCAAGCCCCGGTGCAGGGCTACGAGCAGTACTTC
- 12 TRBJ1-2 TRBV2 few CASSVGTYGYAF TGTGCCAGCAGTGTAGGCACCTATGGGTACGCCTTC
TRBD2 14 TRBJ2-7 TRBV29-1 many CSVEWTSGGYEQYF TGCAGCGTTGAATGGACTAGCGGGGGCTACGAGCAGTACTTC
- 15 TRBJ1-6 TRBV11-2 - CASSLAGQSHSPLHF TGTGCCAGCAGCTTAGCAGGCCAGTCTCACTCACCCCTCCACTTT
TRBD1 14 TRBJ2-5 TRBV6-1 few CANKPGQGAETQYF TGTGCCAACAAGCCGGGACAGGGGGCTGAGACCCAGTACTTC
- 13 TRBJ2-3 TRBV9 - CASNGGSTDTQYF TGTGCCAGCAACGGGGGTAGCACAGATACGCAGTATTTT
- 12 TRBJ2-7 TRBV2 - CASSEPGVEQYF TGTGCCAGCAGTGAACCAGGGGTCGAGCAGTACTTC
- 14 TRBJ1-6 TRBV3-1 - CASSHGRGVAPLHF TGTGCCAGCAGCCATGGGAGGGGGGTTGCACCCCTCCACTTT
- 15 TRBJ1-5 TRBV10-3 many CATMDGAHSNQPQHF TGTGCCACAATGGACGGCGCCCATAGCAATCAGCCCCAGCATTTT
TRBD2 17 TRBJ2-1 TRBV6-5 medium-sized CASSYSYSGSSYNEQFF TGTGCCAGCAGTTACTCCTATAGCGGGAGCTCCTACAATGAGCAGTTCTTC
- 15 TRBJ1-2 TRBV6-1 - CASSRGEGGLYGYTF TGTGCCAGCAGTCGCGGGGAGGGTGGCCTCTATGGCTACACCTTC
- 15 TRBJ2-2 TRBV19 few CASSVVGLSSGELFF TGTGCCAGTAGTGTCGTTGGGTTATCTTCCGGGGAGCTGTTTTTT
TRBD2 17 TRBJ2-1 TRBV28 - CASSFPSGGRRINEQFF TGTGCCAGCAGTTTCCCTAGCGGCGGGAGGAGAATCAATGAGCAGTTCTTC
- 14 TRBJ1-3 TRBV5-1 many CASSLGSSGNTIYF TGCGCCAGCAGCCTGGGGAGCTCTGGAAACACCATATATTTT
TRBD1 16 TRBJ2-1 TRBV11-1 - CASSLGPGQGNNEQFF TGTGCCAGCAGCTTAGGGCCGGGACAGGGGAACAATGAGCAGTTCTTC
- 14 TRBJ2-5 TRBV5-1 many CASSLTGHQETQYF TGCGCCAGCAGCTTGACGGGACACCAAGAGACCCAGTACTTC
- 12 TRBJ2-7 TRBV19 - CASSFLGEEQYF TGTGCCAGCTCCTTTCTGGGGGAAGAGCAGTACTTC